This TCR beta chain was sequenced during a study of blood T cell repertoires in COVID-19. Study details: Acute and convalescent COVID-19 specimens originated in the United States, Italy and Spain. Sources were T cells, B-cell-depleted T cells, or PBMCs; the material itself was cDNA or gDNA.

This clone was counted a single time. Authors' methods: Reference gene primer amplification yielded estimated nucleated cell counts. Libraries were prepared by immunoSEQ multiplex PCR; TCRdb keeps only in-frame clonotypes and omits some of them. From that table come the V and J calls and clone size; the DNA was used to work out D and trimming. This repertoire shows over 250,000 clones, about 89% found once; its top ten account for roughly 2.1%. The CDR3 spans 15 residues. The V gene end was trimmed by 6 bases and the J gene end by 0 bases; junction bases not matched to a gene: 2. Per the germline V gene, CDR1 is SNHLY and CDR2 is FYNNEI.

This clonotype was obtained from a man over 45 with acute or convalescent COVID-19. This sequence joins TRBV2 and TRBJ2-3; 11 nucleotides align to TRBD2. The specimen sequenced was peripheral blood. The CDR3 loop is CASRASGGSTDTQYF. CDR3 nucleotide sequence: TGTGCCAGCAGGGCTAGCGGGGGGAGCACAGATACGCAGTATTTT.